A single sample gave rise to the 30 T cell receptor beta chains below, sequenced in a study of blood T cells in healthy people across ages. Together with a sample-barcoded 5' primer, a J-beta primer mix was included in a second PCR lasting roughly 6 to 12 cycles. Using its own MiXCR run on the 5' RACE reads, TCRdb lists one record per CDR3 protein. The sample lists 1.8 million or so distinct CDR3 sequences, about 39% occurring once. Sequencing was done on a sample of blood. The receptors were sampled from a human donor in good health.

V and J are TRBV20-1 and TRBJ2-3; D might be TRBD1 (6 bases). The CDR3 is 19 amino acids. Deletions cut 3 bases from V and 6 bases from J, with 31 bases between. The germline V gene encodes CDR1 DFQATT and CDR2 SNEGSKA (reference sequence). The CDR3 DNA reads TGCAGTGCTAGGCCCCTCAATTGGATGGGGGCAACGTTTATGGATACGCAGTATTTT. Translation: CSARPLNWMGATFMDTQYF.

This chain links TRBV20-1 with TRBJ2-7; TRBD2 might be the D (6 bases). Per germline, CDR1 DFQATT and CDR2 SNEGSKA (reference sequence). The ends were cut back, 0 bases at V and 4 bases at J, with 16 bases in the middle. The CDR3 covers 15 residues. CDR3 bases: TGCAGTGCTAGAGAACCGGCGGGGACCCCGTACGAGCAGTACTTC. This gives the protein CSAREPAGTPYEQYF.

The V and J genes are TRBV6-2 or TRBV6-3 and TRBJ2-1; 10 bases agree with TRBD1. Losses at the gene ends were 5 bases for V and 9 bases for J; bases not matched to a gene: 7. Germline values: CDR1 MNHEY, CDR2 SVGEGT. This CDR3 spans 14 amino acids. This chain's CDR3 is CASSNGQGVSEQFF. As DNA, the CDR3 is TGTGCCAGCAGTAATGGACAGGGGGTCAGTGAGCAGTTCTTC.

The chain is built from TRBV20-1 and TRBJ2-7; possibly TRBD1 for D (6 bases). V lost 8 bases and J 4 bases, leaving 21 bases between the germline ends. This CDR3 has 14 amino acids. Per germline, CDR1 DFQATT and CDR2 SNEGSKA (reference sequence). The CDR3 sequence is CSTTNTGIAYEQYF. In nucleotides, the CDR3 is TGCAGTACTACTAACACAGGGATAGCATACGAGCAGTACTTC.

V and J are TRBV20-1 and TRBJ2-7, with 9 bases matching TRBD2. Germline values: CDR1 DFQATT, CDR2 SNEGSKA (reference sequence). This CDR3 is 14 amino acids long. With V trimmed by 3 bases and J by 5 bases, 8 bases remained unmatched. The CDR3 DNA reads TGCAGTGCTAGTATGGTAGCGGGGGAGGACGAGCAGTACTTC. As protein: CSASMVAGEDEQYF.

A few counts support this clonotype. This chain joins TRBV29-1 and TRBJ1-2, with D perhaps matching TRBD1 (6 bases). The germline V gene has CDR1 SQVTM and CDR2 ANQGSEA. The V end was cut by 5 bases, the J end by 7 bases, with 20 bases between. The CDR3 extends over 14 amino acids. The CDR3, as DNA: TGCAGCGTTCTTGGTGTGGCAGGGGAAATTGGCTACACCTTC. It codes for CSVLGVAGEIGYTF.

The rearrangement links TRBV7-3 to TRBJ2-1; 10 bases match TRBD1. V dropped 0 bases and J dropped 9; count of bases not matched to a gene: 5. The CDR3 totals 15 residues. Germline CDR1 and CDR2: SGHTA and FQGTGA. The CDR3 loop is CASSLTRTGGGEQFF. CDR3 nucleotide sequence: TGTGCCAGCAGCTTAACTAGGACAGGGGGGGGTGAGCAGTTCTTC.

This clonotype was picked up a small number of times. J is TRBJ1-2 and V is TRBV18; D perhaps matches TRBD1 (5 bases). CDR1 is KGHSH, CDR2 LQKENI, per germline. The V end lost 6 bases, the J end lost 3 bases, and 11 bases lay between the germline ends. The CDR3 contains 13 residues. The CDR3 bases are TGTGCCAGCTCGGCTCAGGGCTACTATGGCTACACCTTC. Translated, it gives CASSAQGYYGYTF.

This clonotype was found many times. This chain uses TRBV6-1 with TRBJ1-4; no clear D gene. Germline V gene sequence: CDR1 MNHNS, CDR2 SASEGT. The V end lost 7 bases, the J end lost 0 bases, and 12 bases lay between the germline ends. This CDR3 is built from 15 residues. This CDR3 reads CASTPGPATNEKLFF. CDR3 nucleotide sequence: TGTGCCAGCACTCCAGGACCTGCAACTAATGAAAAACTGTTTTTT.

This clonotype was counted a few times. The chain combines TRBV28 with TRBJ1-2; TRBD1 aligns across 10 bases. Germline V gives CDR1 MDHEN, CDR2 SYDVKM. Trimming cost V 5 bases and J 6 bases; bases outside gene matches: 12. The CDR3 runs 16 residues. Written as DNA, the CDR3 is TGTGCCAGCAGTCTCCCCCCCGGGACAGGGGATGATGGCTACACCTTC. This translates into CASSLPPGTGDDGYTF.

The genes are TRBV4-2 and TRBJ2-5; tentative D call: TRBD2 (6 bases). The CDR3 covers 15 residues. Germline CDR1 reads LGHNA; CDR2 reads YNFKEQ. The germline V and J ends were trimmed by 0 bases and 5 bases, with 13 bases remaining between them. CDR3 region: CASSQEAGRPETQYF. DNA of the CDR3: TGTGCCAGCAGCCAAGAAGCGGGTAGGCCGGAGACCCAGTACTTC.

This clonotype showed up just once. One junction end disagrees with the germline gene, perhaps due to a read error. The chain combines TRBV5-5 with TRBJ2-3; 12 bases are shared with TRBD1. The CDR3 spans 18 residues. The germline V gene encodes CDR1 SGHKS and CDR2 YYEKEE (reference sequence). The CDR3 spells CASSPGTGGFASTDTRYF. CDR3 in DNA: TGTGCCAGCAGTCCCGGGACAGGGGGCTTCGCTAGCACAGATACGCGGTATTTT. The full variable domain, in which reference TRBV5-5 and TRBJ2-3 provide the parts outside the CDR3, is DAGVTQSPTHLIKTRGQQVTLRCSPISGHKSVSWYQQVLGQGPQFIFQYYEKEERGRGNFPDRFSARQFPNYSSELNVNALLLGDSALYLCASSPGTGGFASTDTRYFGPGTRLTVL.

This clonotype was recorded only once. The DNA of the CDR3 is TGTGCCAGCACGATAGGACTAGCGAGATCCTACAATGAGCAGTTCTTC. It translates to CASTIGLARSYNEQFF. The rearrangement uses TRBV6-6 and TRBJ2-1, with TRBD2 matching 9 bases. This CDR3 spans 16 amino acids. V trimming: 7 bases; J trimming: 1 base; junction bases outside the gene matches: 8. Germline V gene sequence: CDR1 MNHNY, CDR2 SVGAGI (reference sequence).

This chain joins TRBV27 and TRBJ1-1; the match to TRBD1 covers 7 bases. This CDR3 is built from 16 residues. With 5 bases clipped from V and 3 bases from J, the junction kept 12 bases outside the gene matches. Per germline, CDR1 MNHEY and CDR2 SMNVEV (reference sequence). The CDR3 here is CASSPLAGTADTEAFF. Here the CDR3 DNA reads TGTGCCAGCAGTCCCTTAGCCGGGACAGCGGACACTGAAGCTTTCTTT.

This chain links TRBV20-1 with TRBJ1-5; 7 bases agree with TRBD1. The CDR3 runs 16 residues. V dropped 5 bases and J dropped 0; count of bases not matched to a gene: 10. Germline V gives CDR1 DFQATT, CDR2 SNEGSKA (reference sequence). CDR3 in DNA: TGCAGTGCTTTAAGTGGGACAGCTAATAGCAATCAGCCCCAGCATTTT. Translated, it gives CSALSGTANSNQPQHF.

This clonotype was counted between two and nine times. The chain recombines TRBV10-2 with TRBJ1-2; 7 nucleotides agree with TRBD1. Germline lookup yields CDR1 WSHSY and CDR2 SAAADI. The CDR3 contains 15 residues. Trimming at V came to 7 bases and at J to 2 bases, leaving 10 bases not matched to a gene. CDR3 residues: CASMARGGANYGYTF. For the CDR3, the DNA is TGCGCCAGCATGGCCAGGGGGGGGGCCAACTATGGCTACACCTTC.

The chain is built from TRBV5-1 and TRBJ1-1, with TRBD1 identical over 11 bases. This CDR3 is built from 14 residues. The V gene end was trimmed by 6 bases and the J gene end by 4 bases; junction bases not matched to a gene: 5. The germline V gene encodes CDR1 SGHRS and CDR2 YFSETQ. CDR3 coding DNA: TGCGCCAGCACCTGGACAGGGGGCGGCACTGAAGCTTTCTTT. It is translated as CASTWTGGGTEAFF.

This clonotype was observed a handful of times. The J gene is TRBJ1-1, the V gene TRBV29-1; perhaps TRBD1 as D (5 bases). Trimming took off 1 base at V and 3 bases at J, with 18 bases between the two ends. CDR3 length equals 16 residues. The germline V gene encodes CDR1 SQVTM and CDR2 ANQGSEA. In nucleotides, the CDR3 is TGCAGCGTTGAAGGAAGCTGGCAGGGACTGGACACTGAAGCTTTCTTT. It translates to CSVEGSWQGLDTEAFF. Complete variable domain (other parts from reference TRBV29-1 and TRBJ1-1): SAVISQKPSRDICQRGTSLTIQCQVDSQVTMMFWYRQQPGQSLTLIATANQGSEATYESGFVIDKFPISRPNLTFSTLTVSNMSPEDSSIYLCSVEGSWQGLDTEAFFGQGTRLTVV.

This rearrangement joins TRBV5-6 to TRBJ1-2; 7 bases align to TRBD1. Germline V CDR1 and CDR2: SGHDT, YYEEEE. The CDR3 consists of 17 residues. V shed 1 base and J 2 bases; nucleotides not matched to a gene: 11. CDR3 sequence: CASSLYERGRENYGYTF. CDR3 nucleotide sequence: TGTGCCAGCAGCTTGTATGAAAGGGGGCGAGAGAACTATGGCTACACCTTC.

The chain couples TRBV6-6 to TRBJ2-5, with D tentatively TRBD1 (7 bases). Germline values: CDR1 MNHNY, CDR2 SVGAGI (reference sequence). V was trimmed by 10 bases and J by 4 bases, leaving 25 bases between them. CDR3 length: 16 amino acids. The CDR3 region has the DNA TGTGCCACCAAAAGACGACAGGGCGCGCGGGGAGAGACCCAGTACTTC. Translating gives CATKRRQGARGETQYF.

The chain joins TRBV6-5 to TRBJ2-7; tentatively, D is TRBD1 (5 bases). In germline, CDR1 is MNHEY, CDR2 SVGAGI. Between the trimmed V and J ends, which lost 1 base and 0 bases, there was a span of 16 bases. CDR3 size: 17 residues. CDR3: CASSYLKAQGTSYEQYF. DNA of the CDR3: TGTGCCAGCAGTTACTTGAAGGCCCAGGGCACCTCCTACGAGCAGTACTTC.

Turning to this clonotype: A junction end diverges from the germline sequence, so it may reflect a read error. The V and J genes are TRBV5-1 and TRBJ2-1; possibly TRBD2 for D (7 bases). This CDR3 spans 15 amino acids. From germline, CDR1 is SGHRS and CDR2 YFSETQ. The CDR3 is CASSSSSGTYNEQLF. CDR3 sequence (DNA): TGCGCCAGCAGCAGTTCGAGCGGGACATACAATGAGCAGTTATTC.

The J gene is TRBJ1-1, the V gene TRBV10-3, with 10 bases aligning to TRBD1. V dropped 4 bases and J dropped 0; count of bases not matched to a gene: 8. This CDR3 has 17 residues. CDR1 ENHRY and CDR2 SYGVKD come from the germline V gene. The CDR3 reads CAISARGDRGMNTEAFF. CDR3 DNA sequence: TGTGCCATCAGTGCCCGAGGGGACAGGGGCATGAACACTGAAGCTTTCTTT.

V usage is TRBV27 and J usage is TRBJ1-2; TRBD1 agrees at 7 bases. J gave up 0 bases and V 3 bases, and 7 bases lay outside the gene matches. There are 16 residues in the CDR3. Germline values: CDR1 MNHEY, CDR2 SMNVEV (reference sequence). CDR3 sequence (DNA): TGTGCCAGCAGTTTGGCTCGGGACAGCCCTAACTATGGCTACACCTTC. The encoded protein is CASSLARDSPNYGYTF.

This chain links TRBV20-1 with TRBJ1-2; 8 bases align to TRBD1. From germline, CDR1 is DFQATT and CDR2 SNEGSKA (reference sequence). The trim removed 3 bases at V and 6 bases at J, leaving 9 bases unmatched. The CDR3 totals 14 residues. The CDR3 nucleotides are TGCAGTGCTAGGCTTGGCAGGGGGCTGGATGGCTACACCTTC. This sequence encodes CSARLGRGLDGYTF.

This clonotype showed up just a few times. The chain employs TRBV10-2 and TRBJ2-4; 7 positions agree with TRBD2. The last part of the DNA fits TRBJ2-7 better; the J call may be wrong. Germline CDR1 is WSHSY and CDR2 is SAAADI. This CDR3 has 15 amino acids. This CDR3 is CASSGPGLADYEQYF. The CDR3, as DNA: TGCGCCAGCAGTGGGCCCGGGCTAGCGGACTACGAGCAGTACTTC.

The CDR3 is CASSLDRGSGGYTF. In DNA form, the CDR3 reads TGCGCCAGCAGCCTGGACAGGGGGAGTGGGGGCTACACCTTC. The chain links TRBV4-1 to TRBJ1-2; 10 bases align to TRBD1. The J segment lost 8 bases and the V segment lost 4 bases, leaving 7 bases of the junction unmatched. This CDR3 has 14 amino acids. The germline CDR1 and CDR2 sequences are MGHRA and YSYEKL.

This rearrangement joins TRBV7-2 to TRBJ2-5, with D uncertain. CDR3 length equals 15 residues. Germline V CDR1 and CDR2: SGHTA, FQGNSA. V was shortened by 0 bases and J by 4 bases, with 12 bases between the two germline ends. CDR3 in amino acids: CASSLAYPLGETQYF. The CDR3 DNA is TGTGCCAGCAGCTTAGCGTACCCCCTCGGAGAGACCCAGTACTTC. Filled out from reference TRBV7-2 and TRBJ2-5, the complete variable domain reads GAGVSQSPSNKVTEKGKDVELRCDPISGHTALYWYRQSLGQGLEFLIYFQGNSAPDKSGLPSDRFSAERTGGSVSTLTIQRTQQEDSAVYLCASSLAYPLGETQYFGPGTRLLVL.

This clonotype was counted only a few times. The rearrangement links TRBV3-1 to TRBJ1-2; 10 positions match TRBD1. This CDR3 has 14 amino acids. J lost 6 bases, V lost 4 bases, and 5 bases had no gene match. Germline loops: CDR1 LGHDT, CDR2 YNNKEL (reference sequence). This chain's CDR3 is CASSRQGAENGYTF. The CDR3 nucleotides read TGTGCCAGCAGCCGACAGGGGGCTGAGAATGGCTACACCTTC.

This chain joins TRBV14 and TRBJ2-1; D possibly uses TRBD1 or TRBD2 (6 bases each). The V gene's germline CDR1 is SGHDN and CDR2 FVKESK. This CDR3 region has 20 residues. The V end was cut by 1 base, the J end by 0 bases, with 22 bases between. The CDR3 protein is CASSQAKGWGAPSSYNEQFF. CDR3 coding DNA: TGTGCCAGCAGCCAAGCAAAGGGGTGGGGGGCCCCTAGCTCCTACAATGAGCAGTTCTTC.